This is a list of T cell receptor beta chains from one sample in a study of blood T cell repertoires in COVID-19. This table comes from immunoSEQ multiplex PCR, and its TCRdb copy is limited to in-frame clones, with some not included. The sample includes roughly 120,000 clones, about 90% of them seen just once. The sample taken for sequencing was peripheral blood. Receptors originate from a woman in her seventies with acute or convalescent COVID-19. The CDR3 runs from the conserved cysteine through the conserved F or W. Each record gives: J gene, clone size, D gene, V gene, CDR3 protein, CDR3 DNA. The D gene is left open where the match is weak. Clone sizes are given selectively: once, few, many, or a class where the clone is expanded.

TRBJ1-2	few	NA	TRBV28	CASSSQRHGYTF	TGTGCCAGCAGTTCACAGAGACATGGCTACACCTTC
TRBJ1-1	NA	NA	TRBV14	CASSAATGGTEAFF	TGTGCCAGCAGCGCAGCCACCGGGGGCACTGAAGCTTTCTTT
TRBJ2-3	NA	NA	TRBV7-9	CASKRDPTDTQYF	TGTGCCAGCAAAAGAGATCCCACAGATACGCAGTATTTT
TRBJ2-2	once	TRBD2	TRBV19	CASRLAGGTGELFF	TGTGCCAGTAGGCTAGCGGGGGGCACCGGGGAGCTGTTTTTT
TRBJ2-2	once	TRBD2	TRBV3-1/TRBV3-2	CASSQGGFAGGPGELFF	TGTGCCAGCAGCCAAGGAGGGTTTGCGGGGGGGCCCGGGGAGCTGTTTTTT
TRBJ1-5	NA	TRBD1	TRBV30	CAWSVRGLQPQHF	TGTGCCTGGAGTGTCAGGGGGCTTCAGCCCCAGCATTTT
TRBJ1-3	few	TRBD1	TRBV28	CASSLSQGRTGNTIYF	TGTGCCAGCAGTTTATCACAGGGGAGGACTGGAAACACCATATATTTT
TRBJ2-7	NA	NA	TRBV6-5	CASEVGGLSYEQYF	TGTGCCAGCGAGGTTGGAGGGCTCAGCTACGAGCAGTACTTC
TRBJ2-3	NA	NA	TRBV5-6	CASTRYSVTDTQYF	TGTGCCAGTACCAGATATTCCGTCACAGATACGCAGTATTTT
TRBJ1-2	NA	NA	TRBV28	CASSPTGNYGYTF	TGTGCCAGCAGTCCAACAGGGAATTATGGCTACACCTTC
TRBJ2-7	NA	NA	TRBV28	CASSSPTGPPYEQYF	TGTGCCAGCAGTTCTCCGACAGGTCCCCCCTACGAGCAGTACTTC
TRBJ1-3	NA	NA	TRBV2	CASSVTGPGNTIYF	TGTGCCAGCAGTGTAACAGGACCTGGAAACACCATATATTTT
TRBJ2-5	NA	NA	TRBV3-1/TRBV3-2	CASSQDKREETQYF	TGTGCCAGCAGCCAAGATAAGCGGGAAGAGACCCAGTACTTC
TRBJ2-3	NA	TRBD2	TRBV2	CASTPAWRGWSDTQYF	TGTGCCAGCACCCCTGCCTGGCGGGGGTGGTCAGATACGCAGTATTTT
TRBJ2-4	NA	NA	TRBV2	CASSEARGLGNIQYF	TGTGCCAGCAGTGAAGCGCGAGGACTGGGGAACATTCAGTACTTC
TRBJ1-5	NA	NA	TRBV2	CASSEAAVGQPQHF	TGTGCCAGCAGTGAGGCCGCGGTCGGTCAGCCCCAGCATTTT
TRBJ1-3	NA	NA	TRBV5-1	CASSFRDPGNTIYF	TGCGCCAGCAGCTTCCGGGATCCTGGAAACACCATATATTTT
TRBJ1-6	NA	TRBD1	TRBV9	CASSVAWTGTSPLHF	TGTGCCAGCAGCGTAGCGTGGACAGGAACTTCACCCCTCCACTTT
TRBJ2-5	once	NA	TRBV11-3	CASSLVDRSYQETQYF	TGTGCCAGCAGCTTAGTAGACAGGTCGTACCAAGAGACCCAGTACTTC
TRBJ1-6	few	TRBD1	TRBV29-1	CSVGTGFNSPLHF	TGCAGCGTTGGGACAGGGTTTAATTCACCCCTCCACTTT
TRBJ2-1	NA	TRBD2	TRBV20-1	CSASGSGGPAGHEQFF	TGCAGTGCTAGTGGGTCGGGGGGGCCTGCAGGTCATGAGCAGTTCTTC
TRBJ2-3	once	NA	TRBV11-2	CASSSFSDTQYF	TGTGCCAGCAGCTCATTTTCAGATACGCAGTATTTT
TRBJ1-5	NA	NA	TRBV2	CASIGGVGNQPQHF	TGTGCCAGCATAGGAGGGGTCGGCAATCAGCCCCAGCATTTT
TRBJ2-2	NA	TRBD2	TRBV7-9	CASSLGGSGGNTGELFF	TGTGCCAGCAGCTTAGGAGGAAGCGGGGGAAACACCGGGGAGCTGTTTTTT
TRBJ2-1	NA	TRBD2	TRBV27	CASRVAGEGEQFF	TGTGCCAGCCGGGTGGCGGGGGAGGGTGAGCAGTTCTTC
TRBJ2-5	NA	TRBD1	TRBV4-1	CASSQAGQGARETQYF	TGCGCCAGCAGCCAAGCTGGACAGGGGGCGCGGGAGACCCAGTACTTC
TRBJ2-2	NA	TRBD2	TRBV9	CASSSGLAGAPENTGELFF	TGTGCCAGCAGCTCTGGACTAGCGGGGGCCCCCGAGAACACCGGGGAGCTGTTTTTT
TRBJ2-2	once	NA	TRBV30	CAWSRYSANTGELFF	TGTGCCTGGAGTAGGTACAGTGCGAACACCGGGGAGCTGTTTTTT
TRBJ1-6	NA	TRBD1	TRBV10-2	CASRRTGLGSPLHF	TGCGCCAGCAGAAGGACAGGGCTCGGTTCACCCCTCCACTTT
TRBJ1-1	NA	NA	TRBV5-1	CASSFQEPGLSTEAFF	TGCGCCAGCAGCTTCCAAGAACCAGGTTTGAGCACTGAAGCTTTCTTT
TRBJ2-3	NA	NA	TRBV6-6	CASREGPLTDTQYF	TGTGCCAGCAGGGAGGGACCTCTCACAGATACGCAGTATTTT
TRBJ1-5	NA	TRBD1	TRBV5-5	CASSLDRGTLSSPQHF	TGTGCCAGCAGCTTGGACAGGGGGACTTTATCATCGCCCCAGCATTTT
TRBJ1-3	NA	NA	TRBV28	CASSTYSGNTIYF	TGTGCCAGCAGTACCTACTCTGGAAACACCATATATTTT
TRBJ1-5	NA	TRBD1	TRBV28	CASSLGTGTSNQPQHF	TGTGCCAGCAGTTTAGGGACAGGAACTAGCAATCAGCCCCAGCATTTT
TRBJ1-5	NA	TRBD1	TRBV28	CASSLQNRRTGVMMANQPQHF	TGTGCCAGCAGTTTACAAAACCGTAGGACAGGGGTAATGATGGCCAATCAGCCCCAGCATTTT
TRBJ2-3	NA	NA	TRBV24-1	CATSDLAGRGSTDTQYF	TGTGCCACCAGTGATTTGGCCGGCAGGGGTAGCACAGATACGCAGTATTTT
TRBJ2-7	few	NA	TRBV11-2	CASSLVATNPFEQYF	TGTGCCAGCAGCTTAGTCGCGACTAACCCCTTCGAGCAGTACTTC
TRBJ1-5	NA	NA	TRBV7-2	CASSQRTGTQPQHF	TGTGCCAGCAGCCAACGTACGGGTACTCAGCCCCAGCATTTT